This TCR beta chain is drawn from a study of T cells in Graves' hyperthyroidism and ophthalmopathy. The study, taken as a whole, reports: Ophthalmopathy was identified by the model a median about seven months ahead of onset.

RNA transcripts served as the template for amplifying TCR beta CDR3 regions. HTBI primers drove first-round RT-PCR of the TCR CDR3. TCRdb reprocessed the multiplex PCR reads with MiXCR, giving one entry per CDR3 protein. The sample yields approximately 420,000 distinct CDR3 sequences, 14% to 15% seen once. V shed 4 bases, J shed 2 bases, and the junction held 6 bases outside the gene matches. CDR3 length equals 15 residues. The germline V gene encodes CDR1 LGHDT and CDR2 YNNKEL (reference sequence). Not enrolled were patients with uncontrolled infection, other autoimmune disease, pregnancy or lactation. This clonotype was picked up many times. Its antigen is still unknown.

The chain is built from TRBV3-1 and TRBJ2-3; 7 bases line up with TRBD2. Source material: blood. This TCR came from a woman aged 25 to 39 with Graves' hyperthyroidism. The CDR3 DNA reads as TGTGCCAGCAGCCGGCGAGCGGGGAACACAGATACGCAGTATTTT. It is translated as CASSRRAGNTDTQYF.